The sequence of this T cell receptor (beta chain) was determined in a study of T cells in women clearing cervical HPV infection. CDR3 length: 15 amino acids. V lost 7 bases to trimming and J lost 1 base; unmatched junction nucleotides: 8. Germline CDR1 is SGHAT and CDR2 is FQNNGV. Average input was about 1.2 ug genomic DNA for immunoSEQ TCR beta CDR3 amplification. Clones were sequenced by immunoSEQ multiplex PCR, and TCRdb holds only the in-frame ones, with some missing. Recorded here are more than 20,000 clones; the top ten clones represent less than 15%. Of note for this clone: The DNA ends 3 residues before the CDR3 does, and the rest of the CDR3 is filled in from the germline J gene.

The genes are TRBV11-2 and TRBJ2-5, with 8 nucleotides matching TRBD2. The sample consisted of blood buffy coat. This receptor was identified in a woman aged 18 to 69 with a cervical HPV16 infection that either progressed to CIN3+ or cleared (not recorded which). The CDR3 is CASITGGLAQETQYF. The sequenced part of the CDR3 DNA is TGTGCCAGCATCACGGGAGGGCTAGCCCAAGAGACC.